This TCR beta chain is from a study of blood T cell repertoires in COVID-19. Study summary: Samples of COVID-19 (acute and convalescent) were obtained from the United States, Italy and Spain. From T cells, B-cell-depleted T cells, or PBMCs came the material, which was cDNA or gDNA.

Original data processing: Amplification of reference gene primers provided the estimated nucleated cell counts. Produced via immunoSEQ multiplex PCR; TCRdb's table is partial and in-frame only. V, J and clone size reflect that table, while D and trimming were determined from the DNA. Among about 250,000 clones, roughly 84% were seen once, and the ten largest hold 1.5%. Germline V gene sequence: CDR1 MNHEY, CDR2 SVGAGI. The V end was cut by 5 bases, the J end by 0 bases, with 10 bases between. The CDR3 has 15 residues. The J gene is TRBJ1-4, the V gene TRBV6-5; possible D gene TRBD1, 6 bases. The clonotype originates from a woman aged 40 to 55 who had recovered from COVID-19. The specimen sequenced was peripheral blood. CDR3 coding DNA: TGTGCCAGCAGTAGGACAGTTGCAACTAATGAAAAACTGTTTTTT. The encoded protein is CASSRTVATNEKLFF.